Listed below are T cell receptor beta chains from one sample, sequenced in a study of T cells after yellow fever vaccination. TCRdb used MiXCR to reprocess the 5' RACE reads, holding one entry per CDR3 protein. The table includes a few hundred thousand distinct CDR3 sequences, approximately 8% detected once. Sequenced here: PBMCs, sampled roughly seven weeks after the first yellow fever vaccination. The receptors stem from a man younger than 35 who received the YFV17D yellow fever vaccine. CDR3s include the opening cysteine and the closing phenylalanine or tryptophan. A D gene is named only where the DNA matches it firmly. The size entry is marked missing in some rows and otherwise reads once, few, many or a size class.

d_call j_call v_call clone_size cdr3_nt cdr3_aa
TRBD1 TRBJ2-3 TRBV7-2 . TGTGCCAGCAGCGGGACAGGGCGTTTAGATACGCAGTATTTT CASSGTGRLDTQYF
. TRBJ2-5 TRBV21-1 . TGTGCCAGCAGCAAAGTTAACAGGGGCCGATTAGAAGAGACCCAGTACTTC CASSKVNRGRLEETQYF
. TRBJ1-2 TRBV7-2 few TGTGCCAGCAGCTTAGTTCCCTCGGGATCCGGCTACACCTTC CASSLVPSGSGYTF
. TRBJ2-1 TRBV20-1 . TGCAGTGCTAGAGGAAGCCCAGGTGCAAACAATGAGCAGTTCTTC CSARGSPGANNEQFF
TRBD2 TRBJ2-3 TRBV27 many TGTGCCAGCAGTCCACGGGAGGGGCGGAGAGATACGCAGTATTTT CASSPREGRRDTQYF
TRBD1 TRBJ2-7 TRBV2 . TGTGCCAGCAGACGATCGGGACAGGGTGGCGAGCAGTACTTC CASRRSGQGGEQYF
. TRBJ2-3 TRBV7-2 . TGTGCCAGCAGCTTAAGACGGACGAAGAGCACAGATACGCAGTATTTT CASSLRRTKSTDTQYF
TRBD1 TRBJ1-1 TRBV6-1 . TGTGCCAGCAGTCCCGGGACAGGGACGAACACTGAAGCTTTCTTT CASSPGTGTNTEAFF
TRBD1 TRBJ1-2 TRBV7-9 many TGTGCCAGCAGCTTGACAGGGGGTGGCTACACCTTC CASSLTGGGYTF
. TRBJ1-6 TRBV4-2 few TGTGCCAGCAGCCAAGATCAGGACCCGACCCTAAAGGGTTCACCCCTCCACTTT CASSQDQDPTLKGSPLHF
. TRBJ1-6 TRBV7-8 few TGTGCCAGCAGCCCGACCCGGAATTCACCCCTCCACTTT CASSPTRNSPLHF
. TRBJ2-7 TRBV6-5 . TGTGCCAGCAGTTACTCGATGGGAGATACCCCCTACGAGCAGTACTTC CASSYSMGDTPYEQYF
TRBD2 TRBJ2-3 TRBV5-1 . TGCGCCAGCAGAGCCGGGGGGGGCGCGGCCCTTTTTGCGCAGTATTTT CASRAGGGAALFAQYF
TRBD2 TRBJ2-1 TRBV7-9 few TGTGCCAGCAAAGGGACTAGCGCCTACAATGAGCAGTTCTTC CASKGTSAYNEQFF
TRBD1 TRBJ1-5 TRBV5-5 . TGTGCCAGCAGCTTTCAGGGGGCGGTTCAGCCCCAGCATTTT CASSFQGAVQPQHF
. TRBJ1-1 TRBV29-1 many TGCAGCGTTTCTGCGATGATGAACACTGAAGCTTTCTTT CSVSAMMNTEAFF
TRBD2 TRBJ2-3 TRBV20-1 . TGCAGTGCTAGAGATTCGGCACTAGCGGGGGGCCGAGTTGAAGATACGCAGTATTTT CSARDSALAGGRVEDTQYF